These T cell receptor beta chains were read from a single sample in a study of shared clonotypes between healthy human individuals. Sequenced by immunoSEQ multiplex PCR; TCRdb stores in-frame clones only, minus some. The sample yields some 490,000 clones, 60% to 80% seen once. The sequenced sample was PBMCs. Receptors were obtained from a woman in her thirties or forties in good health. Some clones in this sample may be carry-over from other donors' samples. Each CDR3 is given with its conserved first and last residue. A D gene is named only where the DNA matches it firmly. Not all rows give a size; the values are once, few, many and, for expanded clones, a class.

abundance,j_gene,d_gene,v_gene,CDR3nt,CDR3aa
NA,TRBJ1-4,TRBD1,TRBV5-1,TGCGCCAGCAGCTTGGGAGGGGACAGGGCTGAAAAACTGTTTTTT,CASSLGGDRAEKLFF
many,TRBJ1-2,TRBD1,TRBV30,TGTGCCTGGAACTTTCTCCGGGACAGGGGGCGCCGAGGCTACACCTTC,CAWNFLRDRGRRGYTF
NA,TRBJ1-1,TRBD1,TRBV10-2,TGCGCCAGCAGTCTGACAGGGGAAGTTGAAGCTTTCTTT,CASSLTGEVEAFF
NA,TRBJ2-5,NA,TRBV9,TGTGCCAGCAGCGTAGCTCACGGGGCGCCGGGAGAGCAGTACTTC,CASSVAHGAPGEQYF
once,TRBJ1-2,TRBD1,TRBV2,TGTGCCAGCAGTGCCGGCAGGGGGCATCATGGCTACACCTTC,CASSAGRGHHGYTF
NA,TRBJ1-1,TRBD1,TRBV4-3,TGCGCCAGCAGCCAGGCCATGGGACAGGGAAACACTGAAGCTTTCTTT,CASSQAMGQGNTEAFF
NA,TRBJ1-6,NA,TRBV5-1,TGCGCCAGCAGCTTGGAGGGGTTCTATAATTCACCCCTCCACTTT,CASSLEGFYNSPLHF
NA,TRBJ2-3,TRBD2,TRBV27,TGTGCCAGCACCCAGCGGGGGACAGATACGCAGTATTTT,CASTQRGTDTQYF
once,TRBJ2-7,TRBD2,TRBV7-9,TGTGCCAGCAGCTGGTCCGGGACTAGCGGGATTGAGCAGTACTTC,CASSWSGTSGIEQYF
few,TRBJ2-2,NA,TRBV11-2,TGTGCCAGCAGCCCGGGACCTCGGAACACCGGGGAGCTGTTTTTT,CASSPGPRNTGELFF
once,TRBJ2-1,TRBD1,TRBV7-2,TGTGCCAGCAGCGCCAGGGGGATCTACAATGAGCAGTTCTTC,CASSARGIYNEQFF
NA,TRBJ2-3,NA,TRBV2,TGTGCCAGCAGCTACGAGGAAGGAAGCACAGATACGCAGTATTTT,CASSYEEGSTDTQYF
NA,TRBJ2-1,TRBD2,TRBV28,TGTGCCAGTAGTTCGACTAGCGGGAGGTTTATCGGGCAGTTCTTC,CASSSTSGRFIGQFF
NA,TRBJ2-2,TRBD2,TRBV15,TGTGCCACCAGCAGACTAGCGGACACCGGGGAGCTGTTTTTT,CATSRLADTGELFF
few,TRBJ1-1,TRBD1,TRBV7-9,TGTGCCAGCAGCCTGAGGACAGGGGGGAACACTGAAGCTTTCTTT,CASSLRTGGNTEAFF
few,TRBJ2-1,NA,TRBV28,TGTGTCGCCGGTAGCTCCTACAATGAGCAGTTCTTC,CVAGSSYNEQFF
NA,TRBJ1-4,NA,TRBV4-3,TGCGCCAGCAGCCCTCGTACTAATGAAAAACTGTTTTTT,CASSPRTNEKLFF
NA,TRBJ2-3,TRBD2,TRBV9,TGTGCCAGCAGCCTAGGGTTAGCGGGAGATGTGTATACGCAGTATTTT,CASSLGLAGDVYTQYF
once,TRBJ2-2,TRBD1,TRBV15,TGTGCCACCAGCAGGGACAGGGGGAACACCGGGGAGCTGTTTTTT,CATSRDRGNTGELFF
NA,TRBJ2-1,NA,TRBV7-2,TGTGCCAGCAGCTTTAGCGGATATGAGCAGTTCTTC,CASSFSGYEQFF
NA,TRBJ1-1,NA,TRBV6-5,TGTGCCAGCAGTTACTCCAGGGGAACTGAAGCTTTCTTT,CASSYSRGTEAFF
NA,TRBJ2-1,TRBD1,TRBV11-2,TGTGCCAGCAGCTGGACAGGGGTTCAACAGTTCTTC,CASSWTGVQQFF
NA,TRBJ1-2,NA,TRBV7-9,TGTGCCAGCAGCTTGTCCGAAAAGCCATCCTACTACACCTTC,CASSLSEKPSYYTF
NA,TRBJ1-1,TRBD1,TRBV10-3,TGTGCCATTTGCCCCGAGGGGGCGGACACTGAAGCTTTCTTT,CAICPEGADTEAFF
NA,TRBJ1-4,NA,TRBV28,TGTGCCAGCAGTGGGGCAGGGGTTAATGAAAAACTGTTTTTT,CASSGAGVNEKLFF
few,TRBJ1-2,NA,TRBV19,TGTGCCAGTAGTATACCGGGACTGAACTATGGCTACACCTTC,CASSIPGLNYGYTF
once,TRBJ2-3,NA,TRBV28,TGTGCCAGCAGCCCTCCTGCATCTAGCACAGATACGCAGTATTTT,CASSPPASSTDTQYF
NA,TRBJ2-1,NA,TRBV10-3,TGTGCCATCAGTGAATTAGGTGGTGAGCAGTTCTTC,CAISELGGEQFF
few,TRBJ1-1,TRBD1,TRBV4-2,TGTGCCAGCAGCCAAGATCGGGACAGGGGGCGCATCGGTGAAGCTTTCTTT,CASSQDRDRGRIGEAFF
NA,TRBJ2-3,TRBD2,TRBV9,TGTGCCAGCAGCGTAGAGAGGCAAACTAGCGGAGCAGATACGCAGTATTTT,CASSVERQTSGADTQYF
NA,TRBJ2-5,TRBD2,TRBV4-2,TGTGCCAGCAGCCCACTACAGGTAGCGGGAGAAGAGACCCAGTACTTC,CASSPLQVAGEETQYF
NA,TRBJ2-3,NA,TRBV7-3,TGTGCCAGCAGCTTAGATGATTACTCGAATACGCAGTATTTT,CASSLDDYSNTQYF
NA,TRBJ2-7,NA,TRBV6-5,TGTGCCAGCAGCCGAACAGAGTTCGACGAGCAGTACTTC,CASSRTEFDEQYF
once,TRBJ2-7,TRBD2,TRBV28,TGTGCCAGCCGGGGGGGGGTCTCCTACGAGCAGTACTTC,CASRGGVSYEQYF
NA,TRBJ2-7,NA,TRBV7-9,TGTGCCAGCAGCCCGGGGAGGACCACCTACGAGCAGTACTTC,CASSPGRTTYEQYF